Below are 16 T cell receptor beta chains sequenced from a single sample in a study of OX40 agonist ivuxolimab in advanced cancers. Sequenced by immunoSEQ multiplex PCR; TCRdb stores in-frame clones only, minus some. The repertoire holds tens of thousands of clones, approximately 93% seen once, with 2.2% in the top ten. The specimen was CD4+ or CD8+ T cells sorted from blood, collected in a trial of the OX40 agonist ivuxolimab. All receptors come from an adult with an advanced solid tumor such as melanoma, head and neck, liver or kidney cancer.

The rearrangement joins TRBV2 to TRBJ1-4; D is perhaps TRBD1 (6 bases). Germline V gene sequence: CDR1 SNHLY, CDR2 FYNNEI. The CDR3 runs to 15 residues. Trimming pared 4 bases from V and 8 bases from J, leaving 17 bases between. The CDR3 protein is CASSGGLVPEEKLFF. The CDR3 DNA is TGTGCCAGCAGTGGGGGGCTAGTACCGGAAGAAAAACTGTTTTTT.

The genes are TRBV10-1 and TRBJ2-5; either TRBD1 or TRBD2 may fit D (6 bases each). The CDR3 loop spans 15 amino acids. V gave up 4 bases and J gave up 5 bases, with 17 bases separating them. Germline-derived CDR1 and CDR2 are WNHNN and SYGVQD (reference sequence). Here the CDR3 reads CASSGDWGRRETQYF. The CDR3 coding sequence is TGCGCCAGCAGTGGGGACTGGGGGCGCAGGGAGACCCAGTACTTC.

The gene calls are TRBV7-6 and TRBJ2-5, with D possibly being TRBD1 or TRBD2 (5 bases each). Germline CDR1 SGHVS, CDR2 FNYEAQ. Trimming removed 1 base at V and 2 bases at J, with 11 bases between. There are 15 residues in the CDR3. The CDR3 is CASSLGGTDQETQYF. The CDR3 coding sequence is TGTGCCAGCAGCTTAGGAGGGACGGATCAAGAGACCCAGTACTTC.

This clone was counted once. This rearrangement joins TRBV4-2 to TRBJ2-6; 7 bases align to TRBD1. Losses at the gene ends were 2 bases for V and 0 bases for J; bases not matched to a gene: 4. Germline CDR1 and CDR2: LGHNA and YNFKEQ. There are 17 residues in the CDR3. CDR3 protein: CASSQTQGNSGANVLTF. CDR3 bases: TGTGCCAGCAGCCAAACACAGGGGAACTCTGGGGCCAACGTCCTGACTTTC.

CDR3 in amino acids: CASSQETRGRTEAFF. The CDR3 DNA reads TGTGCCAGCAGCCAAGAAACAAGGGGGCGGACTGAAGCTTTCTTT. The chain joins TRBV4-2 to TRBJ1-1; 7 bases fit TRBD1. With 0 bases clipped from V and 5 bases from J, the junction kept 6 bases outside the gene matches. CDR1 is LGHNA, CDR2 YNFKEQ, per germline. The CDR3 is 15 amino acids.

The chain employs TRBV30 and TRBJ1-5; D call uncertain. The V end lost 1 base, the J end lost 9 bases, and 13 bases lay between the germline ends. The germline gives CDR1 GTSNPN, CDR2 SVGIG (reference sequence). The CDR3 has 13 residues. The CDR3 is CAWSGGSQGPQHF. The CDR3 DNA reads TGTGCCTGGAGTGGAGGCAGCCAAGGGCCCCAGCATTTT.

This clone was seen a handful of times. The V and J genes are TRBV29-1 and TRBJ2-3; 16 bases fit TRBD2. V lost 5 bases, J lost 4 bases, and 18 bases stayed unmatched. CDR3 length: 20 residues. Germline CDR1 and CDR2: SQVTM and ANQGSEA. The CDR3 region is CSVTPGTSGRAFSTADTQYF. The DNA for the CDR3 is TGCAGCGTTACCCCTGGGACTAGCGGGAGGGCCTTCTCAACCGCAGATACGCAGTATTTT.

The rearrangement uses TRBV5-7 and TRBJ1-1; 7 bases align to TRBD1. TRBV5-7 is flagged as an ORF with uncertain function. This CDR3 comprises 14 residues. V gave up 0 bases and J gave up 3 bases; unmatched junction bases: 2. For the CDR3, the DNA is TGTGCCAGCAGCTTGGAAGGGGGCTACACTGAAGCTTTCTTT. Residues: CASSLEGGYTEAFF.

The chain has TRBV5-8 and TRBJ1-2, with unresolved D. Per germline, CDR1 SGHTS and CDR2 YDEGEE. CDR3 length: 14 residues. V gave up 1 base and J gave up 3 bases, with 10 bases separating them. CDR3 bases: TGTGCCAGCAGCTTGAGGCCAGACTACTATGGCTACACCTTC. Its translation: CASSLRPDYYGYTF. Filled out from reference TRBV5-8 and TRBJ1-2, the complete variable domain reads EAGVTQSPTHLIKTRGQQATLRCSPISGHTSVYWYQQALGLGLQFLLWYDEGEERNRGNFPPRFSGRQFPNYSSELNVNALELEDSALYLCASSLRPDYYGYTFGSGTRLTVV.

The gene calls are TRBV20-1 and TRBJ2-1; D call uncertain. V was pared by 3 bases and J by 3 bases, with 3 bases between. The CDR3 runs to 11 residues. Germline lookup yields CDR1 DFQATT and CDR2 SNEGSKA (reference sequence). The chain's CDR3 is CSASSYNEQFF. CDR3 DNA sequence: TGCAGTGCTAGCAGCTACAATGAGCAGTTCTTC.

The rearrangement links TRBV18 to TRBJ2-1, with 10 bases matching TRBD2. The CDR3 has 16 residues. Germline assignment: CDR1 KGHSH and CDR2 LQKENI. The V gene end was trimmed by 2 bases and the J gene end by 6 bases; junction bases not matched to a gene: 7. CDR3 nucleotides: TGTGCCAGCTCACCAGGATTAGCGGGAGGAGCCAATGAGCAGTTCTTC. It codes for CASSPGLAGGANEQFF.

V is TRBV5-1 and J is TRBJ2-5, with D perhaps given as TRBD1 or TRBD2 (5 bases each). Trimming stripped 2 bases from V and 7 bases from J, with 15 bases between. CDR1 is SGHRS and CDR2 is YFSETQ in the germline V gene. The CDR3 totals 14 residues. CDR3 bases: TGCGCCAGCAGCTTAGGGACCTCTAGGGGGACCCAGTACTTC. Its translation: CASSLGTSRGTQYF.

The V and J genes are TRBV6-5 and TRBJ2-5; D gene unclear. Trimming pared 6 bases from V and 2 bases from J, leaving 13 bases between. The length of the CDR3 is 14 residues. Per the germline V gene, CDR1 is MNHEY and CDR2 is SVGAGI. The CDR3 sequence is CASSQNGPQETQYF. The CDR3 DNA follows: TGTGCCAGCAGCCAAAACGGCCCGCAAGAGACCCAGTACTTC.

The CDR3 is CASSPALGTSGGYEQYF. In DNA form, the CDR3 reads TGTGCCAGCTCACCTGCGCTAGGGACTAGCGGAGGATACGAGCAGTACTTC. The V gene is TRBV18, the J gene TRBJ2-7; 11 nucleotides match TRBD2. CDR1 and CDR2 (germline): KGHSH, LQKENI. The junction had 11 bases not matched to a gene; V was cut back by 3 bases and J by 4 bases. CDR3 length: 17 residues.

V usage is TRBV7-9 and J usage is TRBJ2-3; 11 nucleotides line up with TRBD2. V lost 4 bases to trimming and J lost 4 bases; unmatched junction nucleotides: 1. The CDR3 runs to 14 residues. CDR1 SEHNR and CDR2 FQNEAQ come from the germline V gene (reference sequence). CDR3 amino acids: CASSSSGGSDTQYF. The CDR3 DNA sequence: TGTGCCAGCAGCTCTAGCGGGGGGTCAGATACGCAGTATTTT.

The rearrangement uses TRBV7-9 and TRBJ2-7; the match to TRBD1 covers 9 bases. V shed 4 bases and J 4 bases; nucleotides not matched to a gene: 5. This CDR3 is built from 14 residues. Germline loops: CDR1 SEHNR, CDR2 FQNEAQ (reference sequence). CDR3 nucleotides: TGTGCCAGCAGCTATACAGGGGGCAGATACGAGCAGTACTTC. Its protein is CASSYTGGRYEQYF.